This TCR beta chain appears in the sequencing data of a study of Graves' ophthalmopathy and Graves' hyperthyroidism. Turning to the study itself: Specimen type is peripheral blood, obtained at initial diagnosis before any treatment.

This CDR3 is built from 15 residues. Germline V gives CDR1 KGHSH, CDR2 LQKENI. V gave up 3 bases and J gave up 0 bases, with 11 bases separating them. Amplifying from RNA transcripts, the study obtained TCR beta CDR3 regions. HTBI-primed RT-PCR formed the first round, and a multiplex PCR formed the second. TCRdb reprocessed the multiplex PCR reads with MiXCR, giving one entry per CDR3 protein. The sample holds 450,000 or so distinct CDR3 sequences, 13% to 15% seen once. In donors with ophthalmopathy, activity was moderate-to-severe, with CAS ≥3, NOSPECS ≥4 and duration under 3 months. Someone took the PBMCs out of 9.5 to 10 ml of fresh peripheral blood. This clonotype was seen repeatedly, ten times or more. Its target is unknown. Whole-study results and caveats: Blood was where most expanded thyroid clonotypes above 0.001 frequency also turned up.

The clonotype comes from a woman in her twenties or thirties with Graves' ophthalmopathy. The rearrangement uses TRBV18 and TRBJ1-1, with D hard to call. Material for sequencing was blood. The chain's CDR3 is CASSPSVGMNTEAFF. CDR3 nucleotide sequence: TGTGCCAGCTCACCTTCGGTAGGCATGAACACTGAAGCTTTCTTT.